This passage covers 30 T cell receptor beta chains from one sample sequenced in a study of glioma-infiltrating T cells. The iRepertoire nested amplicon-rescue multiplex PCR amplified TCR alpha and beta CDR3s from RNA. TCRdb analysed the multiplex PCR reads with MiXCR anew, one entry per CDR3 protein. The sample records about 94,000 distinct CDR3 sequences, under 30% being singletons. Material: glioma tissue, nonneoplastic brain tissue, or PBMCs (not recorded which). These receptors were taken from a human donor with low-grade glioma or glioblastoma, undergoing nonglioma brain surgery, or in good health (not recorded which).

This clonotype has at least ten counts. The chain links TRBV6-2 or TRBV6-3 to TRBJ2-3, with D possibly called TRBD1 or TRBD2 (5 bases each). Germline V gives CDR1 MNHEY, CDR2 SVGEGT. This CDR3 comprises 14 residues. Trimming removed 7 bases at V and 3 bases at J, with 14 bases between. The CDR3: CASKSGHVTDTQYF. CDR3 nucleotide sequence: TGTGCCAGCAAATCGGGGCATGTAACAGATACGCAGTATTTT.

This clonotype was counted many times. The CDR3 nucleotides read TGTGCCAGCAGTCCTCCGAGGAGGACGAACACCGGGGAGCTGTTTTTT. Amino acid sequence: CASSPPRRTNTGELFF. The rearrangement links TRBV6-1 to TRBJ2-2; D might be TRBD2 (5 bases). CDR3 length: 16 amino acids. Trimming took 5 bases from V and 0 from J, leaving 13 bases between them. CDR1 is MNHNS and CDR2 is SASEGT in the germline V gene.

This clonotype was observed a few times. This chain uses TRBV3-1 with TRBJ2-5; D might be TRBD2 (5 bases). The CDR3 has 15 residues. Deletions cut 1 base from V and 2 bases from J, with 11 bases between. Germline CDR1 is LGHDT and CDR2 is YNNKEL (reference sequence). Here the CDR3 reads CASSQVAGQQETQYF. The DNA for the CDR3 is TGTGCCAGCAGCCAAGTCGCGGGTCAGCAAGAGACCCAGTACTTC.

This chain joins TRBV12-3 or TRBV12-4 and TRBJ2-2, with D possibly being TRBD2 (5 bases). This CDR3 region has 18 residues. Trimming removed 3 bases from V and 0 bases from J, with 17 bases in between. The DNA for the CDR3 is TGTGCCAGCAGTTTTGCCGGGATCCTGTCCCCGAACACCGGGGAGCTGTTTTTT. It codes for CASSFAGILSPNTGELFF.

The table lists this clonotype with many counts. The chain carries TRBV7-2 and TRBJ2-5; no definite D call. The germline CDR1 and CDR2 sequences are SGHTA and FQGNSA. The CDR3 totals 13 residues. V lost 1 base, J lost 5 bases, and 8 bases lay in between. CDR3 protein: CASSLGRVETQYF. CDR3 DNA sequence: TGTGCCAGCAGCTTAGGGAGAGTTGAGACCCAGTACTTC.

This clonotype was detected many times. V usage is TRBV29-1 and J usage is TRBJ1-4; 10 positions agree with TRBD1. Germline loops: CDR1 SQVTM, CDR2 ANQGSEA. This CDR3 is 13 amino acids long. After removal of 6 bases from V and 8 bases from J, the junction contained 6 bases not matched to a gene. The CDR3 DNA reads as TGCAGCGTCGTGGGACAGGGGAGGGAAAAACTGTTTTTT. Protein product: CSVVGQGREKLFF.

This clonotype was seen many times. The chain is built from TRBV15 and TRBJ2-7; the D gene could be TRBD1 or TRBD2 (5 bases each). CDR1 LNHNV and CDR2 YYDKDF come from the germline V gene (reference sequence). The ends were cut back, 8 bases at V and 2 bases at J, with 13 bases in the middle. There are 13 residues in the CDR3. CDR3 sequence: CATAVGTTYEQYF. The CDR3 region has the DNA TGTGCCACCGCGGTAGGGACCACCTACGAGCAGTACTTC.

This clonotype was seen a handful of times. One base away lies a much larger clone, so this may be a sequencing read error. The rearrangement uses TRBV10-3 and TRBJ2-7; D is tentatively TRBD1 or TRBD2 (5 bases each). V was shortened by 6 bases and J by 0 bases, with 12 bases between the two germline ends. The CDR3 is 14 amino acids. The germline V gene encodes CDR1 ENHRY and CDR2 SYGVKD. The CDR3 sequence: CAIRAGAGSYEQYF. CDR3 nucleotide sequence: TGTGCCATCAGGGCCGGGGCAGGCTCCTACGAGCAGTACTTC.

This clonotype was counted at least ten times. This chain connects TRBV7-2 to TRBJ2-5; D is possibly TRBD1 (8 bases). Germline CDR1 is SGHTA and CDR2 is FQGNSA. V was cut by 3 bases and J by 5 bases, with 13 bases left in between. The CDR3 has 14 amino acids. The CDR3 is CASSFNRGGETQYF. For the CDR3, the DNA is TGTGCCAGCAGCTTCAACAGGGGGGGCGAGACCCAGTACTTC.

This clonotype was seen a few times. This chain uses TRBV19 with TRBJ2-4; D perhaps matches TRBD2 (5 bases). The CDR3 totals 11 residues. Germline CDR1 LNHDA, CDR2 SQIVND (reference sequence). V was trimmed by 6 bases and J by 7 bases, leaving 7 bases between them. Here the CDR3 reads CASSRGNIQYF. CDR3 DNA sequence: TGTGCCAGTAGCCGCGGGAACATTCAGTACTTC.

This CDR3 is CASSLVQGGQETQYF. The CDR3 DNA follows: TGTGCCAGCAGCTTAGTTCAGGGGGGACAAGAGACCCAGTACTTC. J is TRBJ2-5 and V is TRBV11-2, with a possible D match to TRBD1 (7 bases). Germline V CDR1 and CDR2: SGHAT, FQNNGV. V dropped 1 base and J dropped 2 bases, with 11 bases sitting between them. The CDR3 has 15 residues.

Many counts were recorded for this clonotype. The J gene is TRBJ2-3, the V gene TRBV6-1; perhaps TRBD2 as D (5 bases). V shed 6 bases and J shed 6 bases, with 22 bases lying between them. The CDR3 loop spans 16 amino acids. CDR1 MNHNS and CDR2 SASEGT come from the germline V gene. For the CDR3, the DNA is TGTGCCAGCAGCTCGGGGTCCTACGAAAAAAGGGATACGCAGTATTTT. Amino acids: CASSSGSYEKRDTQYF.

This clonotype was detected many times. This chain uses TRBV3-1 with TRBJ1-2; D gene ambiguous. The CDR3 totals 12 residues. Germline V gene sequence: CDR1 LGHDT, CDR2 YNNKEL (reference sequence). Trimming cost V 0 bases and J 4 bases, with 3 bases left between them. CDR3 protein: CASSQEAYGYTF. In DNA, the CDR3 is TGTGCCAGCAGCCAAGAGGCCTATGGCTACACCTTC. Full variable domain (missing parts from reference TRBV3-1 and TRBJ1-2): DTAVSQTPKYLVTQMGNDKSIKCEQNLGHDTMYWYKQDSKKFLKIMFSYNNKELIINETVPNRFSPKSPDKAHLNLHINSLELGDSAVYFCASSQEAYGYTFGSGTRLTVV.

About this clonotype itself: This sequence may be a read error, since a much larger clone differs from it by one base. The V gene is TRBV9, the J gene TRBJ1-1; D uncertain. The V and J ends lost 2 bases and 0 bases respectively, with 8 bases between them. The CDR3 sequence is 14 residues long. The germline V gene has CDR1 SGDLS and CDR2 YYNGEE. CDR3 in amino acids: CASSVSSLNTEAFF. CDR3 bases: TGTGCCAGCAGCGTGAGTTCCCTGAACACTGAAGCTTTCTTT.

In regard to this clonotype: A junction end diverges from the germline sequence, so it may reflect a read error. The rearrangement uses TRBV20-1 and TRBJ2-7; 8 bases line up with TRBD1. The CDR3 is made up of 13 amino acids. In germline, CDR1 is DFQATT, CDR2 SNEGSKA (reference sequence). This CDR3 is CSARYGRGQEQNF. The CDR3 DNA reads TGCAGCGCTAGATACGGCAGGGGGCAAGAGCAGAACTTC.

This clonotype was observed many times. The rearrangement uses TRBV2 and TRBJ2-1; D is unresolved. This CDR3 spans 11 amino acids. V was cut by 8 bases and J by 4 bases, with 6 bases left in between. CDR1 and CDR2 from the germline V gene are SNHLY and FYNNEI. CDR3 sequence (DNA): TGTGCCAGCCGAGCATACAATGAGCAGTTCTTC. Translation gives CASRAYNEQFF.

Concerning this clonotype itself: Relative to the germline gene, one junction end is altered; a read error may explain this. The rearrangement links TRBV3-1 to TRBJ1-2, with a possible D match to TRBD1 (6 bases). The CDR3 totals 15 residues. The germline V gene encodes CDR1 LGHDT and CDR2 YNNKEL (reference sequence). CDR3 in DNA: TGTGCCAGCAGACAAGAGAACAGGGCCAGATATGGCTACACCTTC. Its protein product is CASRQENRARYGYTF.

This clonotype was detected only a few times. A much larger clone is a single base away; this may be a read error. This chain links TRBV2 with TRBJ2-3, with D hard to call. Trimming took 2 bases from V and 6 from J, leaving 15 bases between them. CDR1 and CDR2 from the germline V gene are SNHLY and FYNNEI. This CDR3 is 15 amino acids long. CDR3 sequence (DNA): TGTGCCAGCAGTGAACTTACCTTTAATTCTGATACGCAGTATTTT. Amino acid sequence: CASSELTFNSDTQYF.

CDR3 loop: CASSYSNIYTNTEAFF. The CDR3 region has the DNA TGTGCCAGCAGTTACTCGAACATTTATACGAACACTGAAGCTTTCTTT. The V and J genes are TRBV6-5 and TRBJ1-1; no definite D call. CDR3 size: 16 residues. The V gene's germline CDR1 is MNHEY and CDR2 SVGAGI. V lost 0 bases and J lost 1, with 12 bases in between.

This clonotype was observed at least ten times. CDR3 sequence: CASSLVRHTEAFF. The CDR3 region has the DNA TGTGCCAGCAGTTTGGTCAGACACACTGAAGCTTTCTTT. The chain recombines TRBV12-3 or TRBV12-4 with TRBJ1-1; D is ambiguous. This CDR3 region has 13 residues. The V gene lost 3 bases and the J gene lost 3 bases, with 8 bases spanning the gap.

There are many counts of this clonotype. V and J are TRBV18 and TRBJ2-7, with a tentative D call TRBD1 (5 bases). Germline CDR1 reads KGHSH; CDR2 reads LQKENI. The CDR3 is made up of 14 amino acids. V lost 0 bases to trimming and J lost 3 bases, with 9 bases between them. CDR3 residues: CASSPPGQGYEQYF. The CDR3 nucleotides read TGTGCCAGCTCACCACCGGGCCAGGGCTACGAGCAGTACTTC. The variable domain in full, completed from reference TRBV18 and TRBJ2-7, reads NAGVMQNPRHLVRRRGQEARLRCSPMKGHSHVYWYRQLPEEGLKFMVYLQKENIIDESGMPKERFSAEFPKEGPSILRIQQVVRGDSAAYFCASSPPGQGYEQYFGPGTRLTVT.

This clonotype was counted ten times or more. The rearrangement links TRBV19 to TRBJ1-5; D gene ambiguous. CDR3 length equals 15 residues. CDR1 LNHDA and CDR2 SQIVND come from the germline V gene (reference sequence). V was shortened by 7 bases and J by 5 bases, with 18 bases between the two germline ends. This chain's CDR3 is CASTLYPAADQPQHF. In nucleotides, the CDR3 is TGTGCCAGTACCCTATACCCCGCGGCGGATCAGCCCCAGCATTTT.

This clonotype was counted at least ten times. The rearrangement uses TRBV20-1 and TRBJ2-5; D remains unclear. CDR1 is DFQATT, CDR2 SNEGSKA, per germline (reference sequence). This CDR3 is 12 amino acids long. Between the trimmed V and J ends, which lost 0 bases and 5 bases, there was a span of 7 bases. The CDR3 DNA reads TGCAGTGCTAGAGAAAGGTGGGAGACCCAGTACTTC. This sequence encodes CSARERWETQYF.

Details on this clonotype: The junction departs from germline at one end; a sequencing error may be responsible. CDR3 in amino acids: CASSKTGVLETQHF. Here the CDR3 DNA reads TGCGCCAGCAGCAAGACAGGGGTTCTAGAGACCCAGCACTTC. The V gene is TRBV5-1, the J gene TRBJ2-5; 8 nucleotides line up with TRBD1. CDR3 length equals 14 residues. Per germline, CDR1 SGHRS and CDR2 YFSETQ. Full variable domain (rest looked up from reference TRBV5-1 and TRBJ2-5): KAGVTQTPRYLIKTRGQQVTLSCSPISGHRSVSWYQQTPGQGLQFLFEYFSETQRNKGNFPGRFSGRQFSNSRSEMNVSTLELGDSALYLCASSKTGVLETQHFGPGTRLLVL.

This chain connects TRBV5-4 to TRBJ1-5; 7 bases match TRBD1. After removal of 1 base from V and 5 bases from J, the junction contained 6 bases not matched to a gene. CDR3 length: 15 amino acids. Germline V gene sequence: CDR1 SGHNT, CDR2 YYREEE (reference sequence). The CDR3 DNA reads TGTGCCAGCAGCTTGACAGGGGCGGGCGATCAGCCCCAGCATTTT. Encoded protein: CASSLTGAGDQPQHF.

This clonotype has ten or more counts. The gene calls are TRBV6-1 and TRBJ1-1; possibly TRBD1 for D (6 bases). The germline V and J ends were trimmed by 0 bases and 11 bases, with 13 bases remaining between them. This CDR3 spans 13 amino acids. CDR1 is MNHNS and CDR2 is SASEGT in the germline V gene. As DNA, the CDR3 is TGTGCCAGCAGTGAAGCCTGGGGGGCGTTGGCTTTCTTT. Its translation: CASSEAWGALAFF.

The chain has TRBV3-1 and TRBJ1-2; tentatively, D is TRBD1 (6 bases). The CDR3 has 14 residues. V lost 2 bases and J 3 bases, leaving 10 bases between the germline ends. The germline CDR1 and CDR2 sequences are LGHDT and YNNKEL (reference sequence). CDR3 DNA: TGTGCCAGCAGCCAACGGGACACCGACTATGGCTACACCTTC. Translating gives CASSQRDTDYGYTF.

This clonotype was seen only a few times. The chain couples TRBV4-1 to TRBJ1-3; TRBD1 might be the D (5 bases). From germline, CDR1 is MGHRA and CDR2 YSYEKL. This CDR3 is 19 amino acids long. Trimming took 0 bases from V and 4 from J, leaving 22 bases between them. The CDR3 loop is CASSQDAAGLGLGGNTIYF. Here the CDR3 DNA reads TGCGCCAGCAGCCAAGATGCCGCGGGGCTAGGGCTGGGGGGAAACACCATATATTTT.

This clonotype appeared many times. The chain uses TRBV20-1 and TRBJ2-3; 12 bases match TRBD2. This CDR3 contains 14 residues. After removal of 8 bases from V and 4 bases from J, the junction contained 7 bases not matched to a gene. Germline CDR1 is DFQATT and CDR2 is SNEGSKA (reference sequence). The CDR3 spells CSTPSGGAPDTQYF. Written as DNA, the CDR3 is TGCAGTACCCCTAGCGGGGGGGCCCCAGATACGCAGTATTTT.

This clonotype was detected a few times. The V gene is TRBV7-6, the J gene TRBJ1-5; D ambiguous. CDR1 and CDR2 (germline): SGHVS, FNYEAQ. With 3 bases removed from V and 5 bases from J, the gap between germline ends came to 11 bases. The CDR3 totals 14 residues. CDR3 coding DNA: TGTGCCAGCAGCTTTGAGCCGGGAGATCAGCCCCAGCATTTT. This codes for CASSFEPGDQPQHF.